The 9 T cell receptor beta chains below all came from one sample that was sequenced in a study of blood T cell repertoires in COVID-19. Sequencing was performed with immunoSEQ multiplex PCR; in TCRdb, only in-frame clones are kept and a portion is missing. The table records approximately 80,000 clones, under 80% of them present only once. The material sequenced was peripheral blood. The receptors stem from a human donor in a cohort sampled during active COVID-19.

The genes are TRBV28 and TRBJ1-2; D is perhaps TRBD1 (5 bases). This CDR3 spans 11 amino acids. The germline gives CDR1 MDHEN, CDR2 SYDVKM. Trimming took 8 bases from V and 5 from J, leaving 9 bases between them. The CDR3 here is CASLQGYGYTF. DNA for the CDR3: TGTGCCAGCCTCCAGGGTTATGGCTACACCTTC.

This sequence joins TRBV2 and TRBJ1-2; unclear D gene. CDR1 and CDR2 from the germline V gene are SNHLY and FYNNEI. V lost 3 bases, J lost 3 bases, and 14 bases lay in between. CDR3 length equals 15 residues. CDR3 region: CASSELLNLDYGYTF. The DNA of the CDR3 is TGTGCCAGCAGTGAGTTGCTGAACCTAGACTATGGCTACACCTTC. Complete variable domain (other parts from reference TRBV2 and TRBJ1-2): EPEVTQTPSHQVTQMGQEVILRCVPISNHLYFYWYRQILGQKVEFLVSFYNNEISEKSEIFDDQFSVERPDGSNFTLKIRSTKLEDSAMYFCASSELLNLDYGYTFGSGTRLTVV.

V gene TRBV6-5 combines with J gene TRBJ2-7, with TRBD1 matching 7 bases. The length of the CDR3 is 12 residues. Germline lookup yields CDR1 MNHEY and CDR2 SVGAGI. Losses at the gene ends were 8 bases for V and 3 bases for J; bases not matched to a gene: 4. CDR3 amino acids: CASVTGVYEQYF. CDR3 in DNA: TGTGCCAGCGTTACAGGGGTCTACGAGCAGTACTTC.

This clone was counted a single time. The V call is TRBV30, the J call TRBJ1-1, with D maybe TRBD1 (5 bases). Germline CDR1 is GTSNPN and CDR2 is SVGIG (reference sequence). CDR3 size: 12 residues. The V end was cut by 1 base, the J end by 5 bases, with 8 bases between. This CDR3 is CAWSGGGTEAFF. DNA for the CDR3: TGTGCCTGGAGTGGGGGGGGGACTGAAGCTTTCTTT.

The chain has TRBV6-5 and TRBJ2-6; D remains unclear. Germline CDR1 and CDR2: MNHEY and SVGAGI. With 11 bases removed from V and 0 bases from J, the gap between germline ends came to 14 bases. The CDR3 contains 15 residues. CDR3 loop: CAVAKSPSGANVLTF. CDR3 nucleotides: TGTGCCGTGGCCAAATCACCCTCTGGGGCCAACGTCCTGACTTTC.

CDR3 DNA: TGTGCCAGCAGTTACTCGATGAGACAGGGGTTAGAAAAACTGTTTTTT. This gives the protein CASSYSMRQGLEKLFF. The rearrangement joins TRBV6-6 to TRBJ1-4, with 8 positions matching TRBD1. The CDR3 is 16 amino acids. The germline V gene has CDR1 MNHNY and CDR2 SVGAGI (reference sequence). V lost 0 bases and J lost 8; bases outside the gene matches: 8.

J is TRBJ1-6 and V is TRBV19; D is perhaps TRBD1 (6 bases). Germline V CDR1 and CDR2: LNHDA, SQIVND (reference sequence). The CDR3 covers 13 residues. The V end was cut by 5 bases, the J end by 8 bases, with 10 bases between. The CDR3 DNA sequence: TGTGCCAGTAGTTCAGGGGCTGATTCACCCCTCCACTTT. Translated, it gives CASSSGADSPLHF.

The gene calls are TRBV25-1 and TRBJ1-2, with no clear D. The CDR3 runs 13 residues. The V end was cut by 6 bases, the J end by 5 bases, with 13 bases between. Germline CDR1 and CDR2: MGHDK and SYGVNS. In nucleotides, the CDR3 is TGTGCCAGCAGCCGCGGGCAGTTTTATGGCTACACCTTC. Encoded protein: CASSRGQFYGYTF.

The J gene is TRBJ1-2, the V gene TRBV29-1; D is perhaps TRBD1 (5 bases). V was shortened by 3 bases and J by 4 bases, with 18 bases between the two germline ends. Looked up from germline, CDR1 is SQVTM and CDR2 is ANQGSEA. The CDR3 runs to 15 residues. This CDR3 is CSVEGWAGLTYGYTF. CDR3 bases: TGCAGCGTTGAGGGTTGGGCGGGACTCACCTATGGCTACACCTTC.